This T cell receptor beta chain derives from a study of T cells in Graves' hyperthyroidism and ophthalmopathy. The CDR3 has 15 residues. J lost 6 bases, V lost 2 bases, and 4 bases had no gene match. Germline V gene lookup returns CDR1 SGHTA and CDR2 FQGNSA. RNA transcripts yielded amplified TCR beta CDR3 regions. When the TCR CDR3 underwent first-round RT-PCR, the HTBI primer set was used. TCRdb processed the multiplex PCR reads anew with MiXCR; each CDR3 protein has one entry. The sample holds 550,000 to 700,000 distinct CDR3 sequences, under 60% seen once. The clonotype comes from an adult woman with Graves' disease, either hyperthyroidism or ophthalmopathy (not recorded which). The J gene is TRBJ1-6, the V gene TRBV7-2; 7 nucleotides match TRBD1. What was sequenced was peripheral blood or thyroid tissue (not recorded which). CDR3 DNA: TGTGCCAGCAGCTTAACAGGGGAGCTTAATTCACCCCTCCACTTT. Its protein is CASSLTGELNSPLHF.